This TCR beta chain came from a study of blood T cell repertoires in COVID-19 (TCRdb year 2020). As for the study more broadly: Samples from collaborators originated in the United States, Italy and Spain and spanned both the acute and convalescent phases of COVID-19. The material from the prospective study consisted of cDNA or gDNA derived from T cells, B-cell-depleted T cells, or PBMCs. Deeply sampled blood TCRbeta repertoires from subjects exposed to, actively infected with, or recovered from COVID-19 were included in the dataset. The repertoires were released in a freely available public database intended as a resource for research on the immune response to SARS-CoV-2. Samples came from the ongoing ImmuneRACE study (first 160 participants) plus 1,254 subjects from 6 global collaborators. The sample metadata nearly always contained a de-identified subject ID, COVID-19 status, age in years and sex. Where available, HLA class I and class II types were obtained from metadata supplied by the sample provider rather than from assay-based typing. Summary of the overall study and its limitations: The quantity of clinical and demographic metadata differed by source and by participant and was supplied without curation.

CDR1 and CDR2 are drawn from the germline V gene: SGHDT, YYEEEE. The CDR3 runs 16 residues from the cysteine to the phenylalanine. Just the 48-base CDR3 DNA is kept, in frame starting at base 1. Trimming accounts for 5 bases at V and 4 bases at J, while the number of junction bases matched to no gene is 9. In the prospective study, participants were roughly 18 to 100 years old, resided in 24 geographic areas of the United States, and were enrolled through a virtual design. In the prospective study, participants were assigned to cohorts based on the clinical history participants reported in a screening survey and a study questionnaire. Recovered participants in ImmuneRACE Cohort 3 were defined as having two consecutive negative NP/OP PCR tests, clearance from a healthcare professional, or resolution of symptoms. Each participant in the prospective study had whole blood, serum and a nasopharyngeal or oropharyngeal swab collected by mobile phlebotomists. Prospective study participants could optionally give additional blood draws and questionnaires over an approximately 2-month period. Before DNA extraction, prospective study blood samples were shipped either frozen or at room temperature.

About this clone: It lacks a known antigen. No qualities accompany the bases; no much larger clone lies one base away.

The immunoSEQ Assay, a bias-controlled multiplex PCR, was used to amplify TCRbeta CDR3 regions from genomic DNA. The study's own analysis went as follows. Nucleated cell counts per sample were estimated from amplification of reference gene primers within the assay. To quantify the absolute abundance of each unique TCRbeta CDR3 rearrangement, sequence reads were collapsed and filtered. For each sample, productive Simpson clonality was calculated as the square root of Simpson's diversity index over productive rearrangements. What TCRdb holds here is the immuneACCESS table cut down to in-frame rearrangements. Part of the clones is not present; checked against another copy, under half of the missing clones reflect an unresolved V gene, and the others are unexplained. V, J and clone size derive from that table, while D and trimming were established from the DNA sequence. The sample includes about 50,000 clones, with about 88% observed a single time. Approximately 3.1% of the sample goes to the ten largest clones.

This clonotype was obtained from a woman aged 45 to 65 who had recovered from COVID-19. The rearrangement combines TRBV5-6 with TRBJ2-1; 10 bases in between match TRBD1. Sequences were obtained from PBMCs or T cells enriched from blood (not recorded which). CDR3 reads: CASSRTGGRTYNEQFF. The bases are TGTGCCAGCAGTCGGACAGGGGGAAGGACTTACAATGAGCAGTTCTTC.